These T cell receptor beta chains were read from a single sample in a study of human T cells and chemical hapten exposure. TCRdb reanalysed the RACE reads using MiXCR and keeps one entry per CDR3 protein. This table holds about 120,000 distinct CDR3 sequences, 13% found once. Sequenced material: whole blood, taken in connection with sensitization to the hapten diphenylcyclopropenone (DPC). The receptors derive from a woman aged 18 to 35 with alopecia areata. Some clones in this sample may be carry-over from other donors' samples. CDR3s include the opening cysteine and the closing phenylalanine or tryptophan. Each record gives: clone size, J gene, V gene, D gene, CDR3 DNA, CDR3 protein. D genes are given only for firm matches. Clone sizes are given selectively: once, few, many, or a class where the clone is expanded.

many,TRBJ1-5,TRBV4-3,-,TGCGCCAGCAGCCAAGATCCCTGGGGGACCGGGGGTCAGCCCCAGCATTTT,CASSQDPWGTGGQPQHF
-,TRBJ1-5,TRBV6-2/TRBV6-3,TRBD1,TGTGCCAGCAGTTACCATTCCCAGGGGGCAAGCAATCAGCCCCAGCATTTT,CASSYHSQGASNQPQHF
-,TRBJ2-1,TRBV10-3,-,TGTGCCATCATGGCGGGATCCCAAGGTAATGAGCAGTTCTTC,CAIMAGSQGNEQFF
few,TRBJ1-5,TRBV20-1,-,TGCAGTGCCATAGGGGTGGCCACAAATCAGCCCCAGCATTTT,CSAIGVATNQPQHF
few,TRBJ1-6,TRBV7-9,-,TGTGCCAGCAGGAGTAGCCGGCAGAGCTATAATTCACCCCTCCACTTT,CASRSSRQSYNSPLHF
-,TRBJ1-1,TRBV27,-,TGTGCCAGCAGTGCGGGCAGTCTGAACACTGAAGCTTTCTTT,CASSAGSLNTEAFF
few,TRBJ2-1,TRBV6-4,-,TGTGCCAGCAGTGATAATCTATACAATGAGCAGTTCTTC,CASSDNLYNEQFF
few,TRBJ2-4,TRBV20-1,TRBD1,TGCAGTGCTCTGAACAGGGGGCGGAGAGGAAACATTCAGTACTTC,CSALNRGRRGNIQYF
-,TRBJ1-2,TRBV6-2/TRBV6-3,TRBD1,TGTGCCAGCAGTTGGACAGGCAACTATGGCTACACCTTC,CASSWTGNYGYTF
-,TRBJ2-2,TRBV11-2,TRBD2,TGTGCCAGCAGCCGCGGGACTAGCGGGGGGGCCAGGGAGCTGTTTTTT,CASSRGTSGGARELFF
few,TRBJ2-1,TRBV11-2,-,TGTGCCAGCAGCTTAGACAGGGGAACCTACAATGAGCAGTTCTTC,CASSLDRGTYNEQFF
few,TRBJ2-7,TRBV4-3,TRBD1,TGCGCCAGCAGCCCCCGACAGGGAGACGGTCACGAGCAGTACTTC,CASSPRQGDGHEQYF
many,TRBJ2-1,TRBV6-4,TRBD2,TGTGCCAGCAGTCCAGGACTAGAGTCGCGTGAGCAGTTCTTC,CASSPGLESREQFF
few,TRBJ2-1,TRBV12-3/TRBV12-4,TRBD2,TGTGCCAGCAGCCGACTAGCGGGGTGGGGCAGCGGCAATGAGCAGTTCTTC,CASSRLAGWGSGNEQFF
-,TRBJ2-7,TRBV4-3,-,TGCGCCAGCAGCCAAGATCCCCAGGGTAGAGGCGAGCAGTACTTC,CASSQDPQGRGEQYF
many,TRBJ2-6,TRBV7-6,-,TGTGCCAGCAGCGATAGACTGACCTCTGGGGCCAACGTCCTGACTTTC,CASSDRLTSGANVLTF
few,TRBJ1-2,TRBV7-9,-,TGTGCCAGCAGCTTTCAGGGGTCCAACTATGGCTACACCTTC,CASSFQGSNYGYTF
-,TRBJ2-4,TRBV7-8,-,TGTGCCAGCAGCTTAGGGCCAGGAAACATTCAGTACTTC,CASSLGPGNIQYF
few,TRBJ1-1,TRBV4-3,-,TGCGCCAGCAGCCTAGACACAATGAACACTGAAGCTTTCTTT,CASSLDTMNTEAFF
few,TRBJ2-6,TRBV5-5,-,TGTGCCAGCAGCCCCCTTCCCGCTGGGGCCAACGTCCTGACTTTC,CASSPLPAGANVLTF
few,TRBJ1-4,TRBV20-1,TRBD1,TGCAGTGCTAGCCGACAGGGTCGTGAGGGGAAACTGTTTTTT,CSASRQGREGKLFF
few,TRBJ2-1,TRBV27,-,TGTGCCAGCACCGCGGACTGGGGCAATGAGCAGTTCTTC,CASTADWGNEQFF
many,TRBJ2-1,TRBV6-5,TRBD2,TGTGCCAGCAGTTACCGACTAGCCCCAGGGTATGAGCAGTTCTTC,CASSYRLAPGYEQFF
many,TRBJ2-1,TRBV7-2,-,TGTGCCAGCAGCCTGGGAGGTGAGCAGTTCTTC,CASSLGGEQFF
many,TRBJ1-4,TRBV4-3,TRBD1,TGCGCCAGCAGCCAGGGGACAGGGGAGAAAGAAAAACTGTTTTTT,CASSQGTGEKEKLFF
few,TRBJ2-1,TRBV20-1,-,TGCAGTGCTCCCACCAATCGCCGGGACACAGAGCAGTTCTTC,CSAPTNRRDTEQFF
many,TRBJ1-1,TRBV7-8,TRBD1,TGTGCCAGCAGCCGGACAGGAGTGAACACTGAAGCTTTCTTT,CASSRTGVNTEAFF
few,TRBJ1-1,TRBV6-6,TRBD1,TGTGCCAGCAGGATGGACAGGGCCACTGAAGCTTTCTTT,CASRMDRATEAFF
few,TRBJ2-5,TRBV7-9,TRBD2,TGTGCCAGCAGCTTAGCTAGCGGGCAAGAGACCCAGTACTTC,CASSLASGQETQYF
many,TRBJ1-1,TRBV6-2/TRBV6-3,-,TGTGCCAGCAGTTACAGTTCTCGGGGGATTGAAGCTTTCTTT,CASSYSSRGIEAFF
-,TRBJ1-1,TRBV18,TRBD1,TGTGCCAGCTCACCACAGACAGGGTATAATGAAGCTTTCTTT,CASSPQTGYNEAFF
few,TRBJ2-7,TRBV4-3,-,TGCGCCAGCAGCCCCTCAATAGTCTCGTACGAGCAGTACTTC,CASSPSIVSYEQYF
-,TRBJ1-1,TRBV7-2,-,TGTGCCAGCAGCTTACTTGGCACCGGCATGAACACTGAAGCTTTCTTT,CASSLLGTGMNTEAFF
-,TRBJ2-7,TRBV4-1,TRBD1,TGCGCCAGCACCCCGGGACAGGGATACGAGCAGTACTTC,CASTPGQGYEQYF
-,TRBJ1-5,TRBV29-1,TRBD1,TGCAGCGCCCGACAGGGTGATCAGCCCCAGCATTTT,CSARQGDQPQHF
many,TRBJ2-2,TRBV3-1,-,TGTGCCAGCAGCCAGGGGTCGAACACCGGGGAGCTGTTTTTT,CASSQGSNTGELFF
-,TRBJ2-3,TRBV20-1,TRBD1,TGCAGTGCTAGTGCCCGGGACAGGGTTATCACAGATACGCAGTATTTT,CSASARDRVITDTQYF
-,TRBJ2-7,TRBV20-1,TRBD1,TGCAGTGCAACGGGACAGAGCTACGAGCAGTACTTC,CSATGQSYEQYF
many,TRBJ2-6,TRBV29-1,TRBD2,TGCAGCGTTGGTGGTGCGGGGGGCTTTGGGGCCAACGTCCTGACTTTC,CSVGGAGGFGANVLTF
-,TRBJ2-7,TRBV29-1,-,TGCAGCGTTGCCTTCAGCGCCTACGAGCAGTACTTC,CSVAFSAYEQYF
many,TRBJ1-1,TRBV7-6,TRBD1,TGTGCCAGCAGCTTTCGACAGGGGGCCCCGAACACTGAAGCTTTCTTT,CASSFRQGAPNTEAFF
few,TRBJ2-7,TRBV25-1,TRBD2,TGTGCCTCCGGGGGGGGAAGCTCCTACGAGCAGTACTTC,CASGGGSSYEQYF
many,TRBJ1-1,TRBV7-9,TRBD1,TGTGCCAGCAGCTCCTACCGGGACAGGATAAACACTGAAGCTTTCTTT,CASSSYRDRINTEAFF
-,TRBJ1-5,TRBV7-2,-,TGTGCCAGCAGCTCCCGCGACAATCAGCCCCAGCATTTT,CASSSRDNQPQHF
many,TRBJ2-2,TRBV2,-,TGTGCCAGCAGCTCGAACACCGGGGAGCTGTTTTTT,CASSSNTGELFF
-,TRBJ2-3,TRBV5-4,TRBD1,TGTGCCAGCAGCCTTGGACAGGATACAGATACGCAGTATTTT,CASSLGQDTDTQYF
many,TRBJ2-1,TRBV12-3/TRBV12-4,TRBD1,TGTGCCAGCACCGTCCTTGGGGCAGGGGGCGATGAGCAGTTCTTC,CASTVLGAGGDEQFF
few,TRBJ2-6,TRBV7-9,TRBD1,TGTGCCAGCAGCCATGGACAGGGATACTCTGGGGCCAACGTCCTGACTTTC,CASSHGQGYSGANVLTF
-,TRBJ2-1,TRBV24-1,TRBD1,TGTGCCACCAGTGGACAGGGTGATTACAATGAGCAGTTCTTC,CATSGQGDYNEQFF
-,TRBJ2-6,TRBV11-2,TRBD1,TGTGCCAGCAGCTTAGTAGGGGGCGGGCTCCTCTCTGGGGCCAACGTCCTGACTTTC,CASSLVGGGLLSGANVLTF
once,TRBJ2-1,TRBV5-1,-,TGCGCCAGCCGCTCGAACCCGAGCTCCTACAATGAGCGGTTCTTC,CASRSNPSSYNERFF
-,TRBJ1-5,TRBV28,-,TGTGCCAGCAGTTTCGGGAGCAATCAGCCCCAGCATTTT,CASSFGSNQPQHF